These 22 T cell receptor beta chains were all obtained from the same sample, sequenced in a study of post-analysis software for immune sequencing data (dated by TCRdb to between 2015 and 2017). The library was obtained by PCR. The instrument was an Illumina HiSeq 2500. To reduce PCR and sequencing biases, unique molecular identifiers were incorporated into the TCR beta cDNA libraries. TCRdb handled the public reads itself, with Q25 trimming in fastp and clone calling in MiXCR, and kept productive beta chains. Every CDR3 protein is listed once, alongside the most common genes and DNA of its rows. The sample table holds hundreds of thousands of distinct CDR3 sequences, of which roughly 27% were seen once. The ten biggest clones cover approximately 0.55% of the sample. What these receptors recognize is not known. Overall results and qualifications from the work: Significantly higher frequencies in patients than in controls were found for about five TRBV segments, including TRBV5-6, TRBV5-1 and TRBV20-1.

Sequenced sample: blood. These receptors were collected from a girl aged 5 to 17 with multiple sclerosis.

J is TRBJ1-1 and V is TRBV5-1; the D is unclear. Germline V lookup: CDR1 SGHRS, CDR2 YFSETQ. The CDR3 is 13 amino acids. Between the trimmed V and J ends, which lost 4 bases and 2 bases, there was a span of 9 bases. CDR3 nucleotides: TGCGCCAGCAGCGGAGAATTCAACACTGAAGCTTTCTTT. This sequence encodes CASSGEFNTEAFF.

This clonotype has only a few counts. V usage is TRBV20-1 and J usage is TRBJ1-1, with a weak D call TRBD1 (6 bases). This CDR3 is 11 amino acids long. Trimming took off 5 bases at V and 7 bases at J, with 11 bases between the two ends. The germline CDR1 and CDR2 sequences are DFQATT and SNEGSKA (reference sequence). The DNA of the CDR3 is TGCAGTGCTCAGGACAGTTATGAAGCTTTCTTT. The encoded protein is CSAQDSYEAFF.

The sample holds a few counts of this clonotype. CDR3: CSGTSGRGQYF. In DNA form, the CDR3 reads TGCAGCGGGACTAGCGGGAGGGGCCAGTACTTC. V is TRBV20-1 and J is TRBJ2-5; TRBD2 matches at 16 bases. The CDR3 is 11 residues long. Germline V CDR1 and CDR2: DFQATT, SNEGSKA (reference sequence).

The chain combines TRBV5-5 with TRBJ2-2, with 12 positions matching TRBD2. Trimming removed 4 bases from V and 5 bases from J; junction bases left unmatched: 6. The CDR3 totals 16 residues. Germline CDR1 and CDR2: SGHKS and YYEKEE (reference sequence). The CDR3 loop is CASSQLAGGGTGELFF. The CDR3 DNA sequence: TGTGCCAGCAGCCAACTAGCGGGAGGAGGTACCGGGGAGCTGTTTTTT.

The genes are TRBV20-1 and TRBJ2-1; D gene uncertain. V lost 3 bases and J lost 8, with 20 bases in between. CDR3 length: 15 residues. Per germline, CDR1 DFQATT and CDR2 SNEGSKA (reference sequence). The CDR3 loop is CSASRSSPKGHEQFF. In DNA, the CDR3 is TGCAGTGCTAGTCGCTCTAGTCCCAAAGGACATGAGCAGTTCTTC.

The CDR3: CASSLALSVGSPLHF. In DNA, the CDR3 is TGTGCCAGCAGCTTAGCGCTTTCAGTAGGATCACCCCTCCACTTT. The rearrangement joins TRBV7-2 to TRBJ1-6; D call uncertain. The CDR3 covers 15 residues. CDR1 is SGHTA and CDR2 is FQGNSA in the germline V gene. Trimming left V 0 bases short and J 10 bases short, with 13 bases between.

Worth noting for this clonotype: A junction end diverges from the germline sequence, so it may reflect a read error. Here the CDR3 reads CASSQDQVPYSEQFF. The CDR3 region has the DNA TGTGCCAGCAGCCAAGATCAGGTGCCCTACAGTGAGCAGTTCTTC. J is TRBJ2-1 and V is TRBV3-1; D remains ambiguous. The V gene's germline CDR1 is LGHDT and CDR2 YNNKEL (reference sequence). This CDR3 spans 15 amino acids.

The chain couples TRBV4-1 to TRBJ2-3; D call uncertain. V gave up 3 bases and J gave up 2 bases, with 12 bases separating them. Germline V lookup: CDR1 MGHRA, CDR2 YSYEKL. There are 15 residues in the CDR3. The CDR3 DNA reads TGCGCCAGCAGCCAGGCCCTGCCCCCCACAGATACGCAGTATTTT. It translates to CASSQALPPTDTQYF.

The V call is TRBV7-2, the J call TRBJ2-1; TRBD2 might be the D (6 bases). Germline CDR1 SGHTA, CDR2 FQGNSA. Trimming shortened V by 3 bases and J by 9 bases, and 9 bases separated the two germline ends. The CDR3 runs to 12 residues. Written as DNA, the CDR3 is TGTGCCAGCAGCTTGGGGGACTTTGAGCAGTTCTTC. Translation gives CASSLGDFEQFF.

The genes are TRBV7-2 and TRBJ2-7, with 10 bases lining up with TRBD1. The germline CDR1 and CDR2 sequences are SGHTA and FQGNSA. After removal of 6 bases from V and 3 bases from J, the junction contained 5 bases not matched to a gene. The CDR3 runs 14 residues. CDR3: CASRRQGAGYEQYF. CDR3 DNA sequence: TGTGCCAGCAGGAGACAGGGGGCCGGCTACGAGCAGTACTTC.

A few counts support this clonotype. The rearrangement uses TRBV9 and TRBJ2-1; 9 nucleotides agree with TRBD2. CDR3 length: 16 residues. Per germline, CDR1 SGDLS and CDR2 YYNGEE. With 0 bases clipped from V and 5 bases from J, the junction kept 6 bases outside the gene matches. CDR3 coding DNA: TGTGCCAGCAGCGTAGGGGGCGGGGGGGCCAACAATGAGCAGTTCTTC. It translates to CASSVGGGGANNEQFF.

Remarks on this clonotype: Germline and junction disagree at one end, which may indicate a read error. V gene TRBV15 combines with J gene TRBJ1-4; possible D gene TRBD1, 5 bases. The CDR3 is 16 residues long. Germline V gene lookup returns CDR1 LNHNV and CDR2 YYDKDF (reference sequence). CDR3 nucleotides: TGTGCCACCAGCAGCTTGAAAACACAGGCCAATGAAAAACTGTTTTTC. It is translated as CATSSLKTQANEKLFF. Based on the CDR3 plus reference TRBV15 and TRBJ1-4, the full variable domain is DAMVIQNPRYQVTQFGKPVTLSCSQTLNHNVMYWYQQKSSQAPKLLFHYYDKDFNNEADTPDNFQSRRPNTSFCFLDIRSPGLGDTAMYLCATSSLKTQANEKLFFGSGTQLSVL.

The V gene is TRBV10-3, the J gene TRBJ1-6; D perhaps matches TRBD1 (5 bases). The germline V gene has CDR1 ENHRY and CDR2 SYGVKD. CDR3 length equals 14 residues. Trimming stripped 10 bases from V and 6 bases from J, with 16 bases between. CDR3 nucleotides: TGTGCCAGCCAACCGGGACGGCCTAATTCACCCCTCCACTTT. This codes for CASQPGRPNSPLHF.

This clonotype was observed a few times. The J gene is TRBJ1-1, the V gene TRBV24-1; 10 bases fit TRBD1. CDR3 length equals 15 residues. CDR1 KGHDR and CDR2 SFDVKD come from the germline V gene. Unmatched junction bases numbered 5, after V lost 4 bases and J lost 4 bases. CDR3 DNA: TGTGCCACCAGTGACCGTGGACAGGGGGGCACTGAAGCTTTCTTT. It specifies CATSDRGQGGTEAFF.

This rearrangement joins TRBV7-2 to TRBJ2-1; D is unresolved. The CDR3 is 15 residues long. Germline V gene data show CDR1 as SGHTA and CDR2 as FQGNSA. V was trimmed by 6 bases and J by 12 bases, leaving 24 bases between them. The CDR3 loop reads CASSWSGLGAVVQFF. The CDR3, as DNA: TGTGCCAGCAGTTGGAGTGGGCTGGGCGCCGTGGTGCAGTTCTTC.

This clonotype was observed a handful of times. The chain carries TRBV27 and TRBJ2-7, with 7 bases identical to TRBD1. The CDR3 is 12 amino acids. Germline V CDR1 and CDR2: MNHEY, SMNVEV (reference sequence). Trimming removed 9 bases from V and 7 bases from J; junction bases left unmatched: 9. The CDR3 loop is CASWAGGMEQYF. CDR3 sequence (DNA): TGTGCCAGTTGGGCAGGGGGTATGGAGCAGTACTTC.

This clonotype has only a few counts. This sequence joins TRBV4-3 and TRBJ1-5; TRBD1 is a possible D gene (5 bases). Trimming pared 0 bases from V and 2 bases from J, leaving 8 bases between. This CDR3 is built from 15 residues. Germline V CDR1 and CDR2: LGHNA, YSLEER. This CDR3 is CASSQDRAGNQPQHF. CDR3 sequence (DNA): TGCGCCAGCAGCCAAGACAGGGCGGGCAATCAGCCCCAGCATTTT.

This clonotype was counted ten times or more. This CDR3 is CASSPGGGTGIYEQYF. CDR3 nucleotide sequence: TGCGCCAGCAGCCCGGGGGGAGGGACAGGGATCTACGAGCAGTACTTC. This sequence joins TRBV5-1 and TRBJ2-7; 9 positions match TRBD1. Trimming removed 4 bases from V and 3 bases from J; junction bases left unmatched: 11. The CDR3 contains 16 residues. CDR1 and CDR2 (germline): SGHRS, YFSETQ.

A note on this clonotype: Given a much more abundant clone one base away, this may be a read error. V gene TRBV7-2 combines with J gene TRBJ2-5; D may be TRBD1 or TRBD2 (6 bases each). CDR3 size: 15 residues. Per germline, CDR1 SGHTA and CDR2 FQGNSA. CDR3 in amino acids: CANSVHGGGGETQYF. DNA for the CDR3: TGTGCCAACAGCGTACACGGGGGCGGCGGAGAGACCCAGTACTTC.

This clonotype was counted a few times. This sequence joins TRBV7-9 and TRBJ1-5; 7 bases agree with TRBD1. The CDR3 covers 17 residues. Germline V lookup: CDR1 SEHNR, CDR2 FQNEAQ (reference sequence). V was clipped by 10 bases and J by 0 bases; unmatched bases: 15. The DNA for the CDR3 is TGTGCCACCACCGGACAACAGACAGGGATTAGCAATCAGCCCCAGCATTTT. Protein: CATTGQQTGISNQPQHF.

This clonotype came up a few times. The CDR3 DNA reads as TGTGCCAGCAGTAACCACTATGAGCAGTACTTC. Translating gives CASSNHYEQYF. This chain links TRBV6-2 or TRBV6-3 with TRBJ2-4; no firm D call. The CDR3 has 11 residues. Germline V gene sequence: CDR1 MNHEY, CDR2 SVGEGT. V lost 5 bases, J lost 13 bases, and 12 bases lay in between.

This clonotype showed up many times. The chain carries TRBV20-1 and TRBJ2-1; TRBD1 agrees at 11 bases. The germline CDR1 and CDR2 sequences are DFQATT and SNEGSKA (reference sequence). The CDR3 has 15 residues. DNA of the CDR3: TGCAGGGCCATCCGGGACAGGGGGATGGTAGGTGAGCAGTTCTTC. It translates to CRAIRDRGMVGEQFF.